Described below is a single T cell receptor beta chain sequence and its context. This clone was detected once. Its antigen specificity is not known. No base-level quality is on record; no much larger clone is a single base apart. Libraries were constructed by the immunoSEQ multiplex PCR assay. RNA was extracted from all samples and reverse transcribed into cDNA as template for TCR sequencing. First-strand cDNA was synthesized with SuperScript III using a 2:1 mix of oligo-dT and random hexamers. A synthetic immune receptor repertoire was used to measure amplification bias, and any remaining bias was corrected computationally. In the original analysis: Raw reads were preprocessed to remove errors, and CDR3 was defined by IMGT conventions from the conserved cysteine to phenylalanine. To get clonality, Shannon entropy was normalized by log2 of the number of productive unique TCRs and the result was subtracted from 1. Whether each scalp clone was CD4 or CD8 was inferred by checking scalp TCRbeta sequences against the CD4 and CD8 repertoires from sorted blood. The immuneACCESS repertoire file appears here via TCRdb, limited to in-frame rearrangements. These files lack a portion of the clones; in checked studies, under half of the deficit traces to unresolved V genes, and the cause of the others is not known. D and trimming were read from the DNA, whereas the V and J calls and clone size are those reported in that table. A total of about 190,000 clones appear in this sample, around 64% of them only once. The top ten clonotypes cover about 1.3% of the sample.

This record comes from a study of CD8+ T cells in alopecia areata (dated by TCRdb to 2016 to 2019). With respect to the entire study: The treated patients took part in an open-label pilot trial in which moderate-to-severe alopecia areata was treated with oral tofacitinib at 5 to 10 mg twice daily. Patients stayed on tofacitinib for 6 to 18 months and then had 6 months of follow-up off drug so that delayed response and recurrence could be assessed. For the treated patients, the SALT score, which quantifies what percentage of scalp surface area is affected, served as the measure of disease severity. RNA came from the PAXgene miRNA kit for fixed scalp, the miRNeasy kit for PBMCs, and the RNeasy kit for mouse skin. Tofacitinib-treated patients had biopsies at baseline and at 4 and 24 weeks of treatment, with a later scalp biopsy in several patients. Scalp tissue and sorted CD4+ and CD8+ peripheral blood T cells from patchy and totalis/universalis alopecia areata patients and from healthy controls were covered by human TCRbeta sequencing. Clonality in the scalp was compared among normal scalp (n=4), patchy alopecia areata scalp (n=8), and alopecia totalis/universalis scalp (n=8). TCRbeta CDR3 regions were amplified by immunoSEQ multiplex PCR using 35 Vbeta forward and 13 Jbeta reverse primers. To study T cell clonal expansion in alopecia areata, the researchers applied high-throughput TCRbeta sequencing to both the C3H/HeJ mouse model and human patients. What the research found in general, with its limitations: Scalp clonality and the number of expanded CD8+ clones among the top 100 scalp clones were significantly decreased by tofacitinib. Scalp TCR repertoire analysis is complicated because resident alphabeta T cells in normal human skin are also sequenced, whereas mouse skin is dominated by gammadelta T cells. During tofacitinib treatment, many expanded lesional clones remained in scalp and blood, and this persistence may partly explain relapse after treatment is stopped. The treated cohort was small, with a single nonresponder, so links between baseline CD8+ expansion and response need larger studies. Shared TCR sequences between patients were less evident than in mice, which may be partly attributable to HLA diversity in the patient population. Lesional scalp, especially in alopecia totalis/universalis, showed higher clonality and more expanded CD8+ clones than normal scalp, suggesting antigenic drive.

The CDR3 contains 15 residues, cysteine and phenylalanine counted. Left in the record is the CDR3 DNA by itself, 45 bases read in frame from the first base. Compared with germline, V lacks 3 bases and J lacks 3 bases; bases without a gene match: 4. Sequences MNHEY (CDR1) and SMNVEV (CDR2) are obtained from the germline V gene (reference sequence). In light of the paper, this sample's treatment or condition label describes: oral pan-JAK inhibitor, 5-10 mg twice daily. Lesional scalp punch biopsies and peripheral blood were obtained from alopecia areata patients. PBMCs were isolated by density centrifugation and stained for CD3, CD4 and CD8, after which CD4+ and CD8+ T cells were sorted on a FACSAria.

Source: CD4+ T cells sorted from blood, taken between weeks 47 and 50, from a patient treated with tofacitinib. The TCR comes from a human donor with alopecia areata. The sequence joins TRBV27 to TRBJ2-1; 8 bases in between match TRBD1. The CDR3 in this case is CASSFLGQGYNEQFF. In nucleotide form, the sequence is TGTGCCAGCAGTTTTTTAGGACAGGGCTACAATGAGCAGTTCTTC.